Sequencing of this T cell receptor (beta chain) was carried out in a study of cytomegalovirus exposure and HLA in healthy donors (dated by TCRdb to about 2017). Looking at the study overall: In an earlier analysis of some 610 of the donors, approximately 300 Gb of sequence data and about 110 million unique TCR beta sequences from roughly 200 million T cells were reported. An early release covering roughly 580 HLA-typed donors comprised 250 to 350 gigabases of sequencing data and 85 million to 100 million unique TCR sequences. Of the 300 to 500 genotyped donors, 70% to 90% were placed in the genetic ancestry cluster associated with self-reported Caucasian donors. The study was designed to test whether signatures of past pathogen exposure could be identified by cataloging public T cell receptors. The T cell repertoires of roughly 660 subjects were profiled by immunosequencing and related to cytomegalovirus serostatus. Besides the first cohort of approximately 710 subjects, a separate validation cohort made up of over a hundred different subjects was used. To predict cytomegalovirus infection status, the study combined high-throughput TCR immunosequencing, statistical association of individual TCRs with disease status, and machine learning. A later analysis re-examined previously published TCR beta repertoires from 500 to 700 donors and added high-resolution HLA genotyping to investigate patterns of TCR occurrence. Rather than using new phenotypic data, the later analysis identified candidate immune exposures from TCR beta sequences and from how often those sequences occurred across donors. To decide whether each TCR beta V gene segment behaved as functional or pseudogenic, an earlier analysis of some 600 of the donors relied on high-throughput TCR beta sequencing. Donor age, sex, ethnicity and CMV serostatus were compiled alongside the repertoire data. Genome-wide SNP genotypes for about 65% of the roughly 670 donors were used in a later genetic analysis, which treated that subset as a discovery cohort. Every repertoire in the discovery cohort had been generated on one and the same sequencing platform. HLA typing included class I and class II loci at four-digit resolution. Typing coverage differed by locus: A, B, C, DRB1 and DQB1 were typed in about 620-640 donors, DQA1 in 522, DPA1 in 600 to 610, and DPB1 in just under 490. Several DR-DQ haplotypes were handled as single units for association and clustering because linkage in the cohort was strong. Among roughly 400 genotyped donors of the cohort, an average of about 240,000 unique TCR beta nucleotide sequences was sequenced per donor, of which roughly 17% were non-productive.

For this clone: Its antigen specificity is not known.

The cohort was made up of approximately 700 healthy bone marrow donors. All cohort members were sampled while nominally healthy, although unrecorded immune exposures were likely present. The donor tested CMV seropositive and was one of the 289 seropositive cohort members. Every donor gave a peripheral blood sample, and the peripheral blood mononuclear cells from that sample were used for TCR beta sequencing. Genomic DNA was extracted from the blood cell samples with the Qiagen DNeasy Blood Extraction Kit. The CDR3 covers 17 residues, taking in both the cysteine and the phenylalanine. The kept DNA is CDR3 alone, 51 bases in frame from the first base. Based on the germline V gene, the CDR1 and CDR2 sequences are SGHRS and YFSETQ. The V end gives up 2 bases and the J end 7 bases, leaving 10 bases in the junction not matched to a gene. Study-wide findings and limitations: Several of the top co-occurrence clusters appeared to be linked to parvovirus B19, influenza, CMV and Epstein-Barr virus, according to a later analysis. Because the 87-base-pair reads could not distinguish some IMGT-functional V segments, including TRBV6-2 and TRBV6-3, those segments were excluded. In vitro tests confirmed that a few of the cytomegalovirus-associated TCR beta chains recognize cytomegalovirus antigens. Most TCR sequences were observed very rarely across donors, whereas some public TCRs were present in many individuals. A later analysis found that HLA-associated TCR beta chains were more clonally expanded and had lower generation probabilities than equally common non-associated chains. A cluster of highly shared sequence variants was judged likely to represent a technical artifact of the sequencing pipeline. Most CMV-associated TCR beta chains appeared to be HLA-restricted in a later analysis, and the HLA associations seemed to be driven largely by CMV exposure. A total of 150 to 200 TCR beta chains were listed by the study as associated with cytomegalovirus. In an earlier analysis of more than 450 of the donors, most TCR beta V segments were observed in productive rearrangements about 90% or about 30% of the time, broadly matching IMGT annotations. Specific HLA alleles were associated with about 17,000 TCR beta sequences at a false discovery rate of 0.05 in a later analysis. A later genetic analysis reported fewer N-insertions in productive TCRs among donors in an Asian-associated ancestry cluster than the roughly 700-donor mean. According to the authors, the approach could potentially be generalized to other disease states and immunological phenotypes. Only TCR beta chains were sequenced in this cohort, and the absence of alpha or paired-chain data limited detectable features. Cytomegalovirus status was reported to be diagnosed by the classifier with high specificity and sensitivity in both the original and validation cohorts. Correlated functional status among segregating V segments might reflect linkage disequilibrium, but an unknown experimental factor could not be ruled out. When HLA alleles, especially DR and DQ, strongly co-occurred, attributing TCR associations to individual alleles was difficult. Immune exposure information for the cohort was limited to CMV serostatus. Because counts were too low, some 17 rarely observed V segments, including chromosome 9 orphons, were excluded from the earlier analysis of several hundred of the donors. HLA typing was unavailable for some donors at each locus, so association tests used only the typed subset. A further reported finding was that TCR beta sequences accurately predicted the HLA-A and HLA-B alleles for most subjects in the first cohort. A later genetic analysis associated a missense DCLRE1C variant with V-gene and J-gene trimming of TCR beta chains, and an independent cohort replicated the association. The presence/absence analyses assumed that sequencing depth was roughly uniform across donors, and that assumption may not be true. According to a later analysis, TCR association rates differed among HLA loci, with DRB1 alleles showing the most associated TCRs and HLA-C alleles showing the fewest.

The method was the immunoSEQ multiplex PCR assay. The multiplex PCR relied on a mix of 60 forward primers for TCR Vbeta segments and 13 reverse primers for TCR Jbeta segments. Amplification of the CDR3 region of rearranged TCR beta genes was performed with a multiplex PCR assay on genomic DNA. Amplified TCR beta libraries were sequenced as 87-base-pair reads on the Illumina HiSeq System. Per the authors' processing: A later analysis tallied around 82 million unique TCR beta chains across the 640 or so repertoires, and about 12 million of those chains were shared by two or more donors. To remove PCR and sequencing errors, raw reads were error-corrected and collapsed into unique sequences using a nearest-neighbor algorithm that merged closely related sequences. CDR3 sequences were aligned to IMGT reference sequences to assign V, D and J gene segments. For a sequence to be retained, a match of at least six nucleotides to both a V gene segment and a J gene segment was required. A rearrangement counted as productive if the CDR3 had no stop codons and remained in frame with V and J, and every other rearrangement counted as non-productive. Following IMGT convention, CDR3 was defined as the stretch from the second conserved V-encoded cysteine to the conserved J-encoded phenylalanine. Sequences without an unambiguous match to a single V gene segment were excluded from the earlier analysis of a few hundred of the donors. In an earlier analysis of 587 of the donors, V segments were called functional above 56.7% productive rearrangements and were called segregating when the between-donor standard deviation exceeded 5%. A statistical classification framework was built to diagnose cytomegalovirus status from the catalog of TCR beta chain sequences. A later analysis assigned V and J genes by comparing TCR nucleotide sequences with IMGT/GENE-DB human TR gene sequences. The TCRdist pipeline was used in a later analysis to assign CDR3 sequences and most-parsimonious VDJ recombination scenarios. In a later analysis, each TCR beta chain was defined by its CDR3 amino acid sequence together with its V-gene family, and reads without a unique V-gene family were excluded. As a way to deal with suspected cross-contamination and a sequencing artifact, a later analysis dropped over 550 nucleotide sequences that were highly shared and had low generation probability. A later analysis calculated a clonal expansion index for each public chain from normalized within-repertoire ranks of inferred template counts. In a later analysis, generation probabilities were computed using a VDJ recombination model fitted to out-of-frame rearrangements, and the results were checked against IGoR. Hypergeometric tests were used in a later analysis to score TCR-TCR, TCR-HLA and TCR-CMV co-occurrence, with a repertoire-size bias correction applied to the TCR pairs. To estimate false discovery rates, a later analysis permuted the HLA or CMV assignments 20 times. In a later analysis, co-occurring TCRs were grouped with DBSCAN, and TCRdist sequence similarity was added when clustering was performed within HLA-allele-positive subsets. Repertoires with fewer than 30,000 or more than 120,000 public chains were left out of co-occurrence clustering, as were about 5 repertoires with anomalous nucleotide sharing. TCRdb took this table from immuneACCESS and kept in-frame rearrangements with V and J called. Such tables lack part of the clones; where checked against another copy, unresolved V genes explain under half of the gap, and the rest is unexplained. That table is the source of V, J and clone size, and D and trimming were worked out from the DNA. The sample has around 200,000 clones on record. 0.75% to 1% of the sample is taken by the ten largest.

Input material: PBMCs. This clonotype originated in a woman aged 25 to 39 in good health and CMV-seropositive. The chain is assembled from TRBV5-1 and TRBJ2-1, with 12 bases matching TRBD2. The DNA sequence is TGCGCCAGCAGCTTAGCCCCGCTAGCGGGGGGGGCTAATGAGCAGTTCTTC. Translated, this gives CASSLAPLAGGANEQFF.